The T cell receptor beta chain described here comes from a study of cytomegalovirus exposure and HLA in healthy donors. The overall study: Around 80 million unique TCRs from HLA-typed donors were held in an early data release.

Study-wide results and caveats: Analyses of presence/absence relied on an assumption of roughly uniform sequencing depth across donors. The study flagged 150 to 200 TCR beta chains as cytomegalovirus-associated.

Remarks on this clone: Its antigen remains unknown.

With 6 bases clipped from V and 2 bases from J, the junction kept 7 bases outside the gene matches. CDR3 length equals 15 residues. Germline assignment: CDR1 MNHNY and CDR2 SVGAGI (reference sequence). Use of 60 Vbeta and 13 Jbeta primers characterized the PCR. TCRdb's copy holds only in-frame clones and misses some; the assay was immunoSEQ multiplex PCR. The table has over 150,000 clones, about 78% seen once. The receptor comes from a woman between 45 and 65 years old in good health and CMV-seropositive. The sequenced sample was PBMCs. This chain joins TRBV6-6 and TRBJ2-1; 7 bases are a match to TRBD2. The CDR3 sequence is CASSPPSGTYNEQFF. Here the CDR3 DNA reads TGTGCCAGCAGCCCTCCTAGCGGTACCTACAATGAGCAGTTCTTC.